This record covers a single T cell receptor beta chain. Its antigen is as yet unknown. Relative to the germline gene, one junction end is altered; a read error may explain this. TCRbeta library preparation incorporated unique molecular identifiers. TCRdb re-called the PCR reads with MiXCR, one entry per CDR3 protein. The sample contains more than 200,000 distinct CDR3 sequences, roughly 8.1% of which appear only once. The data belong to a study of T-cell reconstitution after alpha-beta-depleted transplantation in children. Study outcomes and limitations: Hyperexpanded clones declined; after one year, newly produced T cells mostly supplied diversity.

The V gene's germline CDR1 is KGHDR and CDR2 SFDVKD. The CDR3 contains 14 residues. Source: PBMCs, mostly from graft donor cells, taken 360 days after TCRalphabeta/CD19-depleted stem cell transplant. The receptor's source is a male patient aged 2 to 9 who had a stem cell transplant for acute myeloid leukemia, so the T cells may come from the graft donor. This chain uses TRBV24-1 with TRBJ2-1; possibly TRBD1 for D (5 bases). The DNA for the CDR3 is TGTGCCACCAGTCTTACAGGCCGTTACAATGAGCGGTTCTTC. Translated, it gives CATSLTGRYNERFF.